A single sample is the source of the 11 T cell receptor beta chains below, sequenced in a study of blood T cells in healthy people across ages. Together with a sample-barcoded 5' primer, a J-beta primer mix was included in a second PCR lasting about 6 to 12 cycles. TCRdb ran MiXCR on the 5' RACE reads and lists one entry per CDR3 protein. The data show 1.5 million to 2 million distinct CDR3 sequences, with less than 50% seen just once and about 2.1% held by the top ten. Sequenced: blood. The receptor source for this set is a woman between 40 and 55 years old in good health.

This clonotype showed up many times. J is TRBJ2-1 and V is TRBV7-2; 11 positions match TRBD2. V lost 3 bases, J lost 7 bases, and 8 bases stayed unmatched. The length of the CDR3 is 16 residues. The germline CDR1 and CDR2 sequences are SGHTA and FQGNSA. The DNA for the CDR3 is TGTGCCAGCAGCTTTGACTCTAGCGGGGGGCGAAATGAGCAGTTCTTC. Residues: CASSFDSSGGRNEQFF. The full variable domain, in which reference TRBV7-2 and TRBJ2-1 provide the parts outside the CDR3, is GAGVSQSPSNKVTEKGKDVELRCDPISGHTALYWYRQSLGQGLEFLIYFQGNSAPDKSGLPSDRFSAERTGGSVSTLTIQRTQQEDSAVYLCASSFDSSGGRNEQFFGPGTRLTVL.

In this sample, this clonotype turned up many times. This chain links TRBV7-2 with TRBJ2-7; TRBD1 matches 8 bases. CDR3 length: 15 residues. Germline CDR1 reads SGHTA; CDR2 reads FQGNSA. Trimming took 5 bases from V and 1 from J; bases not matched to a gene: 7. CDR3 DNA: TGTGCCAGCAGCCCAGACAGGGGAAGGTCCTACGAGCAGTACTTC. Translation: CASSPDRGRSYEQYF.

V is TRBV25-1 and J is TRBJ1-5, with a possible D match to TRBD1 (5 bases). V shed 0 bases and J shed 0 bases, with 12 bases lying between them. There are 17 residues in the CDR3. The germline V gene encodes CDR1 MGHDK and CDR2 SYGVNS. This chain's CDR3 is CASSEYWAGNSNQPQHF. CDR3 bases: TGTGCCAGCAGTGAATATTGGGCAGGGAATAGCAATCAGCCCCAGCATTTT.

The chain employs TRBV9 and TRBJ2-1, with a possible D match to TRBD2 (6 bases). Trimming took off 2 bases at V and 6 bases at J, with 12 bases between the two ends. Per the germline V gene, CDR1 is SGDLS and CDR2 is YYNGEE. The CDR3 loop spans 14 amino acids. As DNA, the CDR3 is TGTGCCAGCAGCGTCTCCCGGACTACCAATGAGCAGTTCTTC. It encodes CASSVSRTTNEQFF. Full variable domain (remainder filled in from reference TRBV9 and TRBJ2-1): DSGVTQTPKHLITATGQRVTLRCSPRSGDLSVYWYQQSLDQGLQFLIQYYNGEERAKGNILERFSAQQFPDLHSELNLSSLELGDSALYFCASSVSRTTNEQFFGPGTRLTVL.

Here the CDR3 reads CASSYPISTSGGLMDTQYF. The CDR3 DNA sequence: TGTGCCAGCAGTTACCCCATCTCGACTAGCGGGGGGCTGATGGATACGCAGTATTTT. V and J are TRBV6-2 or TRBV6-3 and TRBJ2-3, with 13 bases lining up with TRBD2. The CDR3 runs 19 residues. Unmatched junction bases numbered 14, after V lost 2 bases and J lost 6 bases. Germline CDR1 reads MNHEY; CDR2 reads SVGEGT.

This chain connects TRBV5-1 to TRBJ2-5; TRBD2 might be the D (5 bases). The DNA matches TRBJ2-7 better at its end, which makes the J call doubtful. The CDR3 extends over 15 amino acids. The germline gives CDR1 SGHRS, CDR2 YFSETQ. CDR3 sequence: CASSNPDSFPYEQYF. The DNA for the CDR3 is TGCGCCAGTTCTAACCCGGACTCCTTCCCTTACGAGCAGTACTTC.

The chain recombines TRBV4-2 with TRBJ1-6; possible D gene TRBD1, 5 bases. The V gene's germline CDR1 is LGHNA and CDR2 YNFKEQ. This CDR3 is 13 amino acids long. Deletions cut 6 bases from V and 7 bases from J, with 10 bases between. The CDR3 reads CASSQAGNSPLHF. As DNA, the CDR3 is TGTGCCAGCAGTCAGGCAGGGAATTCACCCCTCCACTTT.

V is TRBV27 and J is TRBJ2-1, with TRBD1 matching 8 bases. Germline trimming cut 4 bases from V and 7 bases from J; bases unmatched to any gene: 15. The CDR3 has 17 amino acids. The germline V gene has CDR1 MNHEY and CDR2 SMNVEV (reference sequence). The CDR3 nucleotides are TGTGCCAGCAGTTCCCTGGGACCAGGGGGCATAGTAAATGAGCAGTTCTTC. Amino acids: CASSSLGPGGIVNEQFF.

This clonotype showed up just a few times. The CDR3 protein is CSAAQAGGRSYEQYF. The DNA for the CDR3 is TGCAGTGCCGCTCAGGCGGGGGGGAGGTCCTACGAGCAGTACTTC. The rearrangement uses TRBV20-1 and TRBJ2-7, with TRBD2 matching 9 bases. CDR1 is DFQATT, CDR2 SNEGSKA, per germline (reference sequence). The CDR3 is made up of 15 amino acids. Trimming at V came to 6 bases and at J to 1 base, leaving 10 bases not matched to a gene.

The chain employs TRBV27 and TRBJ2-4; D is perhaps TRBD2 (7 bases). The CDR3 contains 14 residues. The V end was cut by 6 bases, the J end by 3 bases, with 12 bases between. Germline assignment: CDR1 MNHEY and CDR2 SMNVEV (reference sequence). The CDR3, as DNA: TGTGCCAGCAGGGGGGGGGCACACAAAAACATTCAGTACTTC. Encoded protein: CASRGGAHKNIQYF.

The V gene is TRBV28, the J gene TRBJ2-4, with a tentative D call TRBD1 (7 bases). CDR3 size: 15 residues. Between the trimmed V and J ends, which lost 5 bases and 8 bases, there was a span of 19 bases. Per the germline V gene, CDR1 is MDHEN and CDR2 is SYDVKM. CDR3 residues: CASSPPQGGGDIQYF. CDR3 DNA sequence: TGTGCCAGCAGTCCCCCCCAGGGGGGCGGGGACATTCAGTACTTC.